The 10 T cell receptor beta chains presented below share a single source sample, sequenced in a study of CD8 T cells in ankylosing spondylitis (dated by TCRdb to the late 2010s). The library relied on 5' RACE. Instrument on record: Illumina HiSeq 2500. TCRdb reworked the public reads: Q25 trimming with fastp, MiXCR clone assembly, productive beta chains retained. Records with the same CDR3 protein are collapsed into one entry carrying the most frequent genes and DNA. The sample profile shows about 400,000 distinct CDR3 sequences; 20% to 25% of them were found once. Roughly a sixth of the sample lies in the top ten. Which antigens these TCRs recognize remains unknown. Points the paper makes about the study in general: A TCR beta motif of seven or eight highly homologous amino acid variants appeared characteristic of blood from ankylosing spondylitis patients.

Sequencing input: blood, either unsorted or a sorted T cell fraction (not recorded which). Receptors were obtained from a male donor with ankylosing spondylitis.

This clonotype came up a few times. In DNA form, the CDR3 reads TGTGCCAGCAGCTTGGTCGTCTCCGGGACGGGAAATCAGCCCCAGCATTTT. This gives the protein CASSLVVSGTGNQPQHF. This rearrangement joins TRBV7-9 to TRBJ1-5; tentative D call: TRBD1 (5 bases). Germline loops: CDR1 SEHNR, CDR2 FQNEAQ (reference sequence). V was shortened by 3 bases and J by 4 bases, with 19 bases between the two germline ends. The CDR3 loop spans 17 amino acids. Together with reference TRBV7-9 and TRBJ1-5, the CDR3 gives the full variable domain: DTGVSQNPRHKITKRGQNVTFRCDPISEHNRLYWYRQTLGQGPEFLTYFQNEAQLEKSRLLSDRFSAERPKGSFSTLEIQRTEQGDSAMYLCASSLVVSGTGNQPQHFGDGTRLSIL.

The rearrangement joins TRBV4-1 to TRBJ1-1, with D possibly being TRBD1 (5 bases). CDR3 length equals 14 residues. The V and J ends lost 0 bases and 6 bases respectively, with 11 bases between them. Germline V gene data show CDR1 as MGHRA and CDR2 as YSYEKL. In DNA, the CDR3 is TGCGCCAGCAGCCAAGATAAGGGGAGTCCTGAAGCTTTCTTT. Translating it yields CASSQDKGSPEAFF.

This clonotype turned up a few times. V gene TRBV5-1 combines with J gene TRBJ2-7, with D perhaps matching TRBD2 (5 bases). Germline V gene sequence: CDR1 SGHRS, CDR2 YFSETQ. V lost 3 bases and J 2 bases, leaving 18 bases between the germline ends. The CDR3 sequence is 16 residues long. CDR3 amino acids: CASSSRSMRATYEQYF. CDR3 in DNA: TGCGCCAGCAGCTCCCGTAGTATGCGGGCCACCTACGAGCAGTACTTC.

The chain carries TRBV15 and TRBJ2-1; 8 positions agree with TRBD1. Germline V CDR1 and CDR2: LNHNV, YYDKDF (reference sequence). This CDR3 has 16 residues. With 1 base clipped from V and 7 bases from J, the junction kept 9 bases outside the gene matches. In nucleotides, the CDR3 is TGTGCCACCAGCAGAGGGAAGACAGGGGTCTTAAATGAGCAGTTCTTC. Encoded protein: CATSRGKTGVLNEQFF.

The sample holds a few counts of this clonotype. The chain links TRBV28 to TRBJ2-1; D is unresolved. Germline-derived CDR1 and CDR2 are MDHEN and SYDVKM. The CDR3 has 17 residues. Trimming took 6 bases from V and 0 from J, leaving 18 bases between them. For the CDR3, the DNA is TGTGCCAGCAGACCCCCTGGTGGCGGCCCCTCCTACAATGAGCAGTTCTTC. Encoded protein: CASRPPGGGPSYNEQFF.

This clonotype has a count of ten or more. The chain joins TRBV29-1 to TRBJ2-2, with D possibly being TRBD2 (6 bases). The germline V gene encodes CDR1 SQVTM and CDR2 ANQGSEA. The CDR3 is 14 amino acids. The V end was cut by 6 bases, the J end by 4 bases, with 15 bases between. CDR3 in amino acids: CSVALLASTGELFF. The CDR3 coding sequence is TGCAGCGTCGCCTTACTAGCAAGCACCGGGGAGCTGTTTTTT.

This clonotype was counted only a few times. J is TRBJ2-7 and V is TRBV20-1, with 8 bases lining up with TRBD2. Trimming removed 1 base from V and 3 bases from J; junction bases left unmatched: 8. The CDR3 is 15 residues long. Germline CDR1 is DFQATT and CDR2 is SNEGSKA (reference sequence). The CDR3 protein is CSARVEREIGYEQYF. The CDR3 coding sequence is TGCAGTGCTAGAGTGGAGCGGGAGATCGGCTACGAGCAGTACTTC.

The sample holds a few counts of this clonotype. This rearrangement joins TRBV4-2 to TRBJ1-2; 7 nucleotides align to TRBD1. Losses at the gene ends were 6 bases for V and 0 bases for J; bases not matched to a gene: 10. This CDR3 is built from 16 residues. Germline V gene lookup returns CDR1 LGHNA and CDR2 YNFKEQ. The CDR3 is CASSLGQPAPNYGYTF. CDR3 nucleotides: TGTGCCAGCAGTTTGGGACAGCCTGCCCCTAACTATGGCTACACCTTC.

V is TRBV15 and J is TRBJ2-2, with D maybe TRBD1 (7 bases). Trimming left V 0 bases short and J 8 bases short, with 13 bases between. The germline CDR1 and CDR2 sequences are LNHNV and YYDKDF (reference sequence). The CDR3 runs to 15 residues. The chain's CDR3 is CATSREAGGTGELFF. The CDR3 coding sequence is TGTGCCACCAGCAGAGAGGCAGGGGGGACTGGGGAGCTGTTTTTT. Together with reference TRBV15 and TRBJ2-2, the CDR3 gives the full variable domain: DAMVIQNPRYQVTQFGKPVTLSCSQTLNHNVMYWYQQKSSQAPKLLFHYYDKDFNNEADTPDNFQSRRPNTSFCFLDIRSPGLGDTAMYLCATSREAGGTGELFFGEGSRLTVL.

The chain couples TRBV7-9 to TRBJ2-1, with a weak D call TRBD2 (6 bases). V gave up 2 bases and J gave up 4 bases, with 12 bases separating them. In germline, CDR1 is SEHNR, CDR2 FQNEAQ (reference sequence). The CDR3 is made up of 15 amino acids. The CDR3 coding sequence is TGTGCCAGCAGCTTAACGGAGGGCTCTTACAATGAGCAGTTCTTC. This encodes CASSLTEGSYNEQFF.